This TCR beta chain came from a study of blood T cell repertoires in COVID-19. Study summary: COVID-19 samples collected from the United States, Italy and Spain covered acute and convalescent phases. In each case, the material was cDNA or gDNA derived from T cells, B-cell-depleted T cells, or PBMCs.

Clinical history as reported by participants underpinned cohort assignment. Study processing details: Amplification of reference gene primers provided the estimated nucleated cell counts. Only in-frame clones appear in the TCRdb table, and some are missing; sequencing was by immunoSEQ multiplex PCR. V and J calls and clone size are copied from that table; D and trimming were computed from the DNA. The sample holds some 230,000 clones; around four fifths are singletons and the top ten take 15%. Sequenced: PBMCs or T cells enriched from blood (not recorded which). The TCR comes from a man aged 40-50 years who had recovered from COVID-19.

The CDR3 loop reads CASSFVGGGFNYGYTF. CDR3 nucleotide sequence: TGTGCCAGTAGTTTTGTAGGTGGGGGCTTCAACTATGGCTACACCTTC. This chain joins TRBV19 and TRBJ1-2; TRBD1 might be the D (6 bases). CDR1 and CDR2 (germline): LNHDA, SQIVND (reference sequence). Trimming left V 5 bases short and J 2 bases short, with 18 bases between. The CDR3 is made up of 16 amino acids.